The 3 T cell receptor beta chains presented below share a single source sample, sequenced in a study of T cells in Graves' hyperthyroidism and ophthalmopathy. The source material, RNA transcripts, was used to amplify TCR beta CDR3 regions. An initial round of RT-PCR targeting the TCR CDR3 relied on the HTBI primer set. In TCRdb, the multiplex PCR reads were re-called with MiXCR into one record per CDR3 protein. Of around 700,000 distinct CDR3 sequences listed, about 35% are singletons. The sequencing sample was made of blood. The receptors here all came from a woman in her forties with Graves' hyperthyroidism.

This clonotype was seen many times. The rearrangement links TRBV25-1 to TRBJ1-2; D gene uncertain. CDR1 is MGHDK and CDR2 is SYGVNS in the germline V gene. This CDR3 contains 12 residues. V was shortened by 5 bases and J by 8 bases, with 12 bases between the two germline ends. CDR3 in amino acids: CASSNPIRGYTF. In DNA form, the CDR3 reads TGTGCCAGCAGTAACCCCATCCGGGGCTACACCTTC.

Turning to this clonotype: With a much larger clone just one base away, this may be a read error. This chain links TRBV14 with TRBJ2-2; 8 nucleotides match TRBD1. From germline, CDR1 is SGHDN and CDR2 FVKESK. This CDR3 comprises 16 residues. CDR3 DNA: TGTCCCAGCAGCCAAGTCCGGGACAGGCGCACCGGGGAGCTGTTTTTT. It is translated as CPSSQVRDRRTGELFF.

J is TRBJ2-5 and V is TRBV4-1, with D possibly TRBD1 on 6 matching bases. The germline gives CDR1 MGHRA, CDR2 YSYEKL. CDR3 length: 15 residues. Deletions cut 3 bases from V and 4 bases from J, with 15 bases between. CDR3 protein: CASSQSLQGGETQYF. The CDR3 DNA sequence: TGCGCCAGCAGCCAGTCTTTACAGGGTGGAGAGACCCAGTACTTC.